This T cell receptor (beta chain) derives from a study of T cells after yellow fever vaccination. The overall study: With SMART-Seq v4 Ultra Low Input, the fractions containing low cell numbers were prepared.

With regard to this clonotype: Its antigen is still unknown.

The authors made TCR cDNA by 5'RACE template switching, adding a universal primer site and UMIs. TCRdb fed the 5' RACE reads into MiXCR, producing one record per CDR3 protein. The sample yields roughly 310,000 distinct CDR3 sequences, 8% to 10% seen once. Broader study findings: Reappearance after the booster was observed for most primary-vaccination clones (about 96% CD4, roughly 90% CD8). Faster peaking, at day 5 versus 15, marked a secondary response that was weaker.

The TCR sequence derives from a man between 18 and 35 years old who received the YFV17D yellow fever vaccine. Material: PBMCs, obtained on the day of the first yellow fever vaccination.

CDR3 sequence reads: CASSAGTNGYTF. For the CDR3, the DNA is TGTGCCAGCAGTGCAGGGACCAACGGCTACACCTTC. This rearrangement joins TRBV6-1 to TRBJ1-2; possibly TRBD1 for D (5 bases). This CDR3 has 12 residues. Trimming removed 4 bases from V and 8 bases from J, with 11 bases in between. Germline-derived CDR1 and CDR2 are MNHNS and SASEGT.